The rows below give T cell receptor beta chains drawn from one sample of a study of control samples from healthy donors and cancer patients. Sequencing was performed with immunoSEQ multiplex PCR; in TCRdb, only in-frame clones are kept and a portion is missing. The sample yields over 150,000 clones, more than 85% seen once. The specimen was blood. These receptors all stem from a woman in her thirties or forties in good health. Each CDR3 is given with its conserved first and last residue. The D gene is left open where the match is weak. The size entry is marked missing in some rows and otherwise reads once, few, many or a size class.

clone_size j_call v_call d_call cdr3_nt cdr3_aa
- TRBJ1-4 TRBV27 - TGTGCCAGCAGTCCCCTTAACCGTTATGAAAAACTGTTTTTT CASSPLNRYEKLFF
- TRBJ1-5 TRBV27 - TGTGCCAGCAGTTTATTCCAGGGTAAAAACCAGCCCCAGCATTTT CASSLFQGKNQPQHF
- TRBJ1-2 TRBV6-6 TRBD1 TGTGCCAGCAGTTCACCGGGACAGGGAGACTATGGCTACACCTTC CASSSPGQGDYGYTF
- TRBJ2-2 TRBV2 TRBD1 TGTGCCAGCAGGCAGGGGGCGAACACCGGGGAGCTGTTTTTT CASRQGANTGELFF
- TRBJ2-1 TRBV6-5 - TGTGCCACAGGAGTGGGGGGCAGGCCAGAGCAGTTCTTC CATGVGGRPEQFF
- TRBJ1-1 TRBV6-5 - TGTGCCAGCAGTTACTTTGGATACACTGAAGCTTTCTTT CASSYFGYTEAFF
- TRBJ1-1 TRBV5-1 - TGCGCCAGCAGCTTGGAACCGATGGGCACTGAAGCTTTCTTT CASSLEPMGTEAFF
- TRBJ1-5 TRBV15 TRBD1 TGTGCCACCAGCAGAGGGACAGGGATCAATCAGCCCCAGCATTTT CATSRGTGINQPQHF
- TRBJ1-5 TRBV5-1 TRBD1 TGCGCCAGCAGCTTGGAGACAGGGTCACAGCCCCAGCATTTT CASSLETGSQPQHF
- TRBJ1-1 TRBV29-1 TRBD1 TGCAGCGTTGGACCCGGGACAGGGGGCACTGAAGCTTTCTTT CSVGPGTGGTEAFF
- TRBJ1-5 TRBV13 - TGTGCCAGCAGCCAGAGGGGACAGCCCCAGCATTTT CASSQRGQPQHF
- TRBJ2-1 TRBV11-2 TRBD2 TGTGCCAGCAGCCGACCGGGCCCTAGCGGGGGCTACAATGAGCAGTTCTTC CASSRPGPSGGYNEQFF
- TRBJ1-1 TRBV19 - TGTGCCAGTAGGGCCGGACAGCAGAACACTGAAGCTTTCTTT CASRAGQQNTEAFF
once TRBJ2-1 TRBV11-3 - TGTGCCAGCAGCTTAGCCAGGGGCTACAATGAGCAGTTCTTC CASSLARGYNEQFF
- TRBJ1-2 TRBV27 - TGTGCCAGCAGTCCGCAGGGAAGGGGGGACTATGGCTACACCTTC CASSPQGRGDYGYTF
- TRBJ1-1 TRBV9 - TGTGCCAGCAGCAAGAAACTCGAGGGGGTTGAAGCTTTCTTT CASSKKLEGVEAFF
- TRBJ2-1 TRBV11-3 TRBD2 TGTGCCAGCAGCTTAAGGCCTAGCGGGGGGGCCCTTAATGAGCAGTTCTTC CASSLRPSGGALNEQFF
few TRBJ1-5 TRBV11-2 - TGTGCCAGCAGCCTAGCCCAGGGGAATCAGCCCCAGCATTTT CASSLAQGNQPQHF
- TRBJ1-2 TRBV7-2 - TGTGCCAGCAGCTTAGCGAGGGTAGGCTACACCTTC CASSLARVGYTF
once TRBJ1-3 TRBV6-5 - TGTGCCAGCAGTCGGGGTTACTCTGGAAACACCATATATTTT CASSRGYSGNTIYF
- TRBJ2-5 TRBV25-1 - TGTGCCAGCAGGAGGGGAGGACAAGAGACCCAGTACTTC CASRRGGQETQYF
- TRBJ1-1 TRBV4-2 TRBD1 TGTGCCAGCGCCGGGACAGGGAGCACTGAAGCTTTCTTT CASAGTGSTEAFF
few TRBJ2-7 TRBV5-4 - TGTGCCAGCAGCCCCAGCCTTAGGGGGGGCCTGAACGAGCAGTACTTC CASSPSLRGGLNEQYF
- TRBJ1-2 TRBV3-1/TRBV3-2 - TGTGCCAGCAGCCGCCTCGGGGCTGGCTACACCTTC CASSRLGAGYTF
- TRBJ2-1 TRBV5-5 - TGTGCCAGCAGCTTTGTGAGCTCCTACAATGAGCAGTTCTTC CASSFVSSYNEQFF
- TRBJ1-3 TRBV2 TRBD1 TGTGCCAGCAGTCCCAACAGGGGAGACACCATATATTTT CASSPNRGDTIYF
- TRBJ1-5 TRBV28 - TGTGCCAGCAGTTTTTCCGGGCCCCAGCATTTT CASSFSGPQHF
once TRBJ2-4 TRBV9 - TGTGCCAGCAGCATCACAGGGCCTCCGGGAGCAATTCAGTACTTC CASSITGPPGAIQYF
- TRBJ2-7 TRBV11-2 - TGTGCCAGCAGCTTAGCTGCCGTAGTTGGTTACGAGCAGTACTTC CASSLAAVVGYEQYF
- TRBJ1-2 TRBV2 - TGTGCCAGCAGTGATCACAGAATTAACTATGGCTACACCTTC CASSDHRINYGYTF
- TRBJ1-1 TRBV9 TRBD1 TGTGCCAGCAGCCAGGGACAGGGGGAGATCACTGAAGCTTTCTTT CASSQGQGEITEAFF
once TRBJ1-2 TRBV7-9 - TGTGCCAGCAGCTTAGCGCTTAGGAAGGATGGCTACACCTTC CASSLALRKDGYTF
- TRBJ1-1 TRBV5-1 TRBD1 TGCGCCAGCAGCGCCATAGGACAGGGGAACACTGAAGCTTTCTTT CASSAIGQGNTEAFF
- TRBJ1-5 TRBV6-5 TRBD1 TGTGCCAGCACCCAGACAGGGACCCAGCCCCAGCATTTT CASTQTGTQPQHF
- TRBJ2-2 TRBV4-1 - TGCGCCAGCAGCCAGCTTGGACGGACCGGGGAGCTGTTTTTT CASSQLGRTGELFF
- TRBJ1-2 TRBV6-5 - TGTGCCAGCAGCCCCTTGGCGCCCCCCAGTAGCTACACCTTC CASSPLAPPSSYTF
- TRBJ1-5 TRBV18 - TGTGCCAGCGCTTATAGCAATCAGCCCCAGCATTTT CASAYSNQPQHF
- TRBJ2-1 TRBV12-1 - TGTGCCAGCAGCGGCCGGGGGGATCAAATCAATGAGCAGTTCTTC CASSGRGDQINEQFF
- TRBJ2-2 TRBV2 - TGTGCCAGTTCCCTCCGCGGGGAGCTGTTTTTT CASSLRGELFF
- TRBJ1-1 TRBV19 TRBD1 TGTGCCAGTAGTAAGGGGACAGGGGATATGAACACTGAAGCTTTCTTT CASSKGTGDMNTEAFF
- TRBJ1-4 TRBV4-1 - TGCGCCAGCAGCCAGGGGTTGGGGCAGGGTACAACTAATGAAAAACTGTTTTTT CASSQGLGQGTTNEKLFF
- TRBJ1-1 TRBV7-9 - TGTGCCAGCAGCCCCCGGGCCCCTGAAGCTTTCTTT CASSPRAPEAFF
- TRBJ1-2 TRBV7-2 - TGTGCCAGCAGCTTATTAGGTTTAAGTAGTGGCTACACCTTC CASSLLGLSSGYTF
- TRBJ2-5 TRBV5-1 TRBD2 TGCGCCACGGGACTAGCGGGGAAGAAACAAGAGACCCAGTACTTC CATGLAGKKQETQYF
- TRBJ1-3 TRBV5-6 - TGTGCCAGCAGCTTTTACCATGGTCCTTCTGGAAACACCATATATTTT CASSFYHGPSGNTIYF
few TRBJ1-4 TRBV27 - TGTGCCAGCAGTCCAATAGGGTTGGAAAAACTGTTTTTT CASSPIGLEKLFF
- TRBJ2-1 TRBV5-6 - TGTGCCAGCAAGGACTATACTACCCCGAGCTCCTACAATGAGCAGTTCTTC CASKDYTTPSSYNEQFF
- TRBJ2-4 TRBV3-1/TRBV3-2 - TGTGCCAGCGGATGGGGAGCCAAAAACATTCAGTACTTC CASGWGAKNIQYF
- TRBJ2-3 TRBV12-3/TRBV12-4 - TGTGCCAGCCCCTCTGACACGCAGTATTTT CASPSDTQYF
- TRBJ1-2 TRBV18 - TGTGCCAGCTCACCACTCGACAGACCTGATGGCTACACCTTC CASSPLDRPDGYTF
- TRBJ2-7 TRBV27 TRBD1 TGTGCCAGCAGTGTCCGGGACAGGGGTGGCTTC CASSVRDRGGF
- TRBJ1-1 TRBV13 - TGTGCCAGCAGCCTAAGGAGGGAAGCTTTCTTT CASSLRREAFF
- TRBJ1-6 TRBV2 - TGTGCCAGCAAGCTATTGGACGGGTTCTATTCACCCCTCCACTTT CASKLLDGFYSPLHF
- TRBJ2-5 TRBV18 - TGTGCCAGCTCACCAATGGGGGCTAGGGAGACCCAGTACTTC CASSPMGARETQYF
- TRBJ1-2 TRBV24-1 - TGTGCCACCAGTGATTCGTGGGGCGGCTACACCTTC CATSDSWGGYTF
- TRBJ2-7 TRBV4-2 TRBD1 TGTGCCAGCAGCCATGAGACAGGGCTACTCTACGAGCAGTACTTC CASSHETGLLYEQYF
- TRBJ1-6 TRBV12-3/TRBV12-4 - TGTGCCAGTACAGGGTACGATTCACCCCTCCACTTT CASTGYDSPLHF
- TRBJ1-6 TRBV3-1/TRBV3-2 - TGTGCCAGCAGGATGCAAGGACGGAATAATTCACCCCTCCACTTT CASRMQGRNNSPLHF
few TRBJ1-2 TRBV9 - TGTGCCAGCAGCGTGGCGTGGGGGGCTTTCGTCTATGGCTACACCTTC CASSVAWGAFVYGYTF
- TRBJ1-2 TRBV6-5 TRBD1 TGTGCCAGCAGTTACCTCGGGACAGCCCCTGGGGGCTACACCTTC CASSYLGTAPGGYTF